These 8 T cell receptor beta chains were sequenced from one sample in a study of OX40 agonist ivuxolimab in advanced cancers. The method was immunoSEQ multiplex PCR; TCRdb's version includes in-frame clones alone and lacks a portion of them. The sample holds about 90,000 clones; less than 95% are singletons and the top ten take about 8.5%. The sample consisted of CD4+ or CD8+ T cells sorted from blood, taken in a trial of the OX40 agonist ivuxolimab. Receptors were obtained from an adult with an advanced solid tumor such as melanoma, head and neck, liver or kidney cancer.

The chain couples TRBV5-4 to TRBJ1-2, with a possible D match to TRBD1 (5 bases). Trimming stripped 3 bases from V and 0 bases from J, with 12 bases between. The CDR3 length is 15 residues. Germline V CDR1 and CDR2: SGHNT, YYREEE (reference sequence). CDR3 loop: CASSSRGNSNYGYTF. CDR3 coding DNA: TGTGCCAGCAGCTCTCGGGGGAACTCTAACTATGGCTACACCTTC.

The chain combines TRBV15 with TRBJ1-2; 7 bases are a match to TRBD1. CDR1 and CDR2 from the germline V gene are LNHNV and YYDKDF (reference sequence). This CDR3 region has 14 residues. J gave up 7 bases and V 1 base, and 6 bases lay outside the gene matches. The CDR3 sequence: CATSRGGQVFGYTF. In nucleotides, the CDR3 is TGTGCCACCAGCAGAGGCGGACAGGTATTTGGCTACACCTTC.

The chain links TRBV30 to TRBJ2-1; tentatively, D is TRBD2 (6 bases). V lost 4 bases and J lost 4, with 11 bases in between. The CDR3 is made up of 13 amino acids. The germline V gene has CDR1 GTSNPN and CDR2 SVGIG (reference sequence). The chain's CDR3 is CAWMAGWYNEQFF. In nucleotides, the CDR3 is TGTGCCTGGATGGCGGGGTGGTACAATGAGCAGTTCTTC.

The chain recombines TRBV4-1 with TRBJ1-2; possible D gene TRBD1, 5 bases. The germline V gene has CDR1 MGHRA and CDR2 YSYEKL. V gave up 1 base and J gave up 3 bases, with 15 bases separating them. This CDR3 region has 16 residues. The CDR3: CASSQGSVGLHYGYTF. DNA for the CDR3: TGCGCCAGCAGCCAAGGCTCGGTGGGGCTCCACTATGGCTACACCTTC.

The rearrangement uses TRBV25-1 and TRBJ2-1; TRBD2 aligns across 9 bases. J lost 9 bases, V lost 2 bases, and 8 bases had no gene match. The germline V gene encodes CDR1 MGHDK and CDR2 SYGVNS. CDR3 length: 15 residues. Here the CDR3 reads CASSEGLAGEGEQFF. DNA for the CDR3: TGTGCCAGCAGTGAAGGGTTAGCGGGAGAGGGTGAGCAGTTCTTC.

The CDR3 region is CASTPGLAYEQYF. The CDR3, as DNA: TGTGCCAGCACCCCGGGACTGGCCTACGAGCAGTACTTC. This chain links TRBV27 with TRBJ2-5, with a weak D call TRBD2 (6 bases). The end of the DNA aligns better with TRBJ2-7, so the J call may be wrong. This CDR3 comprises 13 residues. Per the germline V gene, CDR1 is MNHEY and CDR2 is SMNVEV (reference sequence).

The chain combines TRBV4-1 with TRBJ2-7, with 11 bases lining up with TRBD2. Germline CDR1 MGHRA, CDR2 YSYEKL. Losses at the gene ends were 4 bases for V and 5 bases for J; bases not matched to a gene: 1. The CDR3 has 13 residues. DNA for the CDR3: TGCGCCAGCAGCCTGACTAGCGGGGACGAGCAGTACTTC. Encoded protein: CASSLTSGDEQYF.

This chain uses TRBV6-5 with TRBJ2-2; 7 nucleotides match TRBD1. The trim removed 7 bases at V and 1 base at J, leaving 3 bases unmatched. This CDR3 contains 14 residues. CDR1 is MNHEY and CDR2 is SVGAGI in the germline V gene. The CDR3 coding sequence is TGTGCCAGCATGTACAGGGGGAACACCGGGGAGCTGTTTTTT. Translated: CASMYRGNTGELFF.